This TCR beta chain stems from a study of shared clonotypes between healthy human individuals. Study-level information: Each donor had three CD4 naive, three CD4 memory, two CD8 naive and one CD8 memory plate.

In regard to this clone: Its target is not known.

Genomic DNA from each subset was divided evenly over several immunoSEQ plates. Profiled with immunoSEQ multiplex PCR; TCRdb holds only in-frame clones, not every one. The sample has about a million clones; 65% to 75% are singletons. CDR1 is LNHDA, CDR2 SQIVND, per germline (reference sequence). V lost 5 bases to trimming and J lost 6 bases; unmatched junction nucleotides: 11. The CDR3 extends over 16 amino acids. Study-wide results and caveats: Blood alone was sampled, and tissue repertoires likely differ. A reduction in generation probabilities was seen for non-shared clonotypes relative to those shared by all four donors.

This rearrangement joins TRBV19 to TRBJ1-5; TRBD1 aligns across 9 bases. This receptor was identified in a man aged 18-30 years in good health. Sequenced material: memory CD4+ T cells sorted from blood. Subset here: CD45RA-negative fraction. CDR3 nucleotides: TGTGCCAGTAGTCTATGGACAGGGGTGAAGGTTCAGCCCCAGCATTTT. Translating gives CASSLWTGVKVQPQHF.